These 5 T cell receptor beta chains came from one sample sequenced in a study of T cell responses to AZD1222 COVID-19 vaccine. Using immunoSEQ multiplex PCR, the repertoire was profiled, and TCRdb retains in-frame clones only, with some absent. The sample lists about 110,000 clones, about 80% occurring once. Specimen: peripheral blood, collected on day 0 of AZD1222 vaccination. The receptors shown here come from an adult in good health.

The chain recombines TRBV6-6 with TRBJ1-5, with 8 bases that match TRBD1. The CDR3 length is 14 residues. With V trimmed by 6 bases and J by 6 bases, 7 bases remained unmatched. From germline, CDR1 is MNHNY and CDR2 SVGAGI (reference sequence). CDR3 region: CASSRAGGGQPQHF. Here the CDR3 DNA reads TGTGCCAGCAGCCGAGCAGGGGGCGGTCAGCCCCAGCATTTT.

The chain recombines TRBV7-8 with TRBJ1-5; TRBD1 matches 7 bases. Per germline, CDR1 SGHVS and CDR2 FQNEAQ. The CDR3 is made up of 14 amino acids. V was pared by 4 bases and J by 7 bases, with 7 bases of the junction left unmatched. The CDR3: CASSSFGQAQPQHF. As DNA, the CDR3 is TGTGCCAGCAGCTCATTCGGACAGGCCCAGCCCCAGCATTTT.

This chain joins TRBV2 and TRBJ1-4, with 9 nucleotides matching TRBD1. CDR1 is SNHLY and CDR2 is FYNNEI in the germline V gene. This CDR3 region has 14 residues. J was trimmed by 7 bases and V by 6 bases; bases with no gene match: 6. The CDR3 bases are TGTGCCAGCAGCCTACAGGGGGCGGCTGAAAAACTGTTTTTT. Amino acids: CASSLQGAAEKLFF. The variable domain in full, completed from reference TRBV2 and TRBJ1-4, reads EPEVTQTPSHQVTQMGQEVILRCVPISNHLYFYWYRQILGQKVEFLVSFYNNEISEKSEIFDDQFSVERPDGSNFTLKIRSTKLEDSAMYFCASSLQGAAEKLFFGSGTQLSVL.

This clone has a handful of counts. The genes are TRBV18 and TRBJ1-1; 10 bases align to TRBD1. Germline V gene sequence: CDR1 KGHSH, CDR2 LQKENI. V dropped 3 bases and J dropped 5; count of bases not matched to a gene: 3. The CDR3 contains 14 residues. For the CDR3, the DNA is TGTGCCAGCTCACCTGGGGGACAGGGGACTGAAGCTTTCTTT. It yields the protein CASSPGGQGTEAFF. Based on the CDR3 plus reference TRBV18 and TRBJ1-1, the full variable domain is NAGVMQNPRHLVRRRGQEARLRCSPMKGHSHVYWYRQLPEEGLKFMVYLQKENIIDESGMPKERFSAEFPKEGPSILRIQQVVRGDSAAYFCASSPGGQGTEAFFGQGTRLTVV.

CDR3 sequence reads: CASSLGRQNTEAFF. The CDR3 DNA reads as TGTGCCAGCAGCTTAGGCCGACAGAACACTGAAGCTTTCTTT. The V call is TRBV7-6, the J call TRBJ1-1; the D is unclear. Germline CDR1 and CDR2: SGHVS and FNYEAQ. Trimming stripped 1 base from V and 1 base from J, with 7 bases between. CDR3 size: 14 residues. Full variable domain (missing parts from reference TRBV7-6 and TRBJ1-1): GAGVSQSPRYKVTKRGQDVALRCDPISGHVSLYWYRQALGQGPEFLTYFNYEAQQDKSGLPNDRFSAERPEGSISTLTIQRTEQRDSAMYRCASSLGRQNTEAFFGQGTRLTVV.